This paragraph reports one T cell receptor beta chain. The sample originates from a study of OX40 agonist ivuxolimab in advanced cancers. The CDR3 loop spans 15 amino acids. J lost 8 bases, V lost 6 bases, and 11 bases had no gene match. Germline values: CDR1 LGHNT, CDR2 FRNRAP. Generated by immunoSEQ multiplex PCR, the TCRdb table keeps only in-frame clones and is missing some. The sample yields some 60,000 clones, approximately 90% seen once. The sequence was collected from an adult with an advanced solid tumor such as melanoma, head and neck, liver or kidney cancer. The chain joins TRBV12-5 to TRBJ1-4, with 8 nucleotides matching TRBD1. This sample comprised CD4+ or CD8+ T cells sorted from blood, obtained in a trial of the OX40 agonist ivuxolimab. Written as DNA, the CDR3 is TGTGCTAGTGGATCCCAGGACAGGGAGGGAGAAAAACTGTTTTTT. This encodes CASGSQDREGEKLFF.